The present TCR beta chain was sequenced within a study of blood T cell repertoires in COVID-19. Turning to the study itself: Acute and convalescent COVID-19 samples came from the United States, Italy and Spain. Sources were T cells, B-cell-depleted T cells, or PBMCs; the material itself was cDNA or gDNA.

V lost 7 bases and J 4 bases, leaving 17 bases between the germline ends. The CDR3 sequence is 14 residues long. Germline-derived CDR1 and CDR2 are SGHVS and FNYEAQ. This clone has ten or more counts. Under the authors' procedure: Reference gene primer amplification gave nucleated cell count estimates. The data were produced by immunoSEQ multiplex PCR, yet TCRdb's version contains in-frame clones alone and is incomplete. V and J calls and clone size come straight from that table; D and trimming were deduced from the DNA. The table has about 490,000 clones, roughly 88% seen once; the top ten hold roughly 3.2%.

The sample comprised peripheral blood. The V call is TRBV7-6, the J call TRBJ2-7; TRBD2 is a possible D gene (5 bases). The TCR sequence derives from a human donor in a cohort sampled during active COVID-19. The CDR3 is CASTLTGNWYEQYF. In nucleotides, the CDR3 is TGTGCCAGCACCCTGACCGGGAATTGGTACGAGCAGTACTTC.